Listed below are T cell receptor beta chains from one sample, sequenced in a study of shared clonotypes between healthy human individuals. The protocol was immunoSEQ multiplex PCR, while the TCRdb copy is restricted to in-frame clones and leaves out a portion. The data contain about 580,000 clones, 95% to 98% of them singletons. Sequencing used naive CD8+ T cells sorted from blood. The receptors were sampled from a man aged 30-40 years in good health. The CDR3 runs from the conserved cysteine through the conserved F or W. A D gene is named only where the DNA matches it firmly. The listing skips clone size in some rows; elsewhere it reads once, few, many or a size class.

j_gene: TRBJ2-7
d_gene: TRBD2
v_gene: TRBV13
abundance: .
CDR3nt: TGTGCCAGCAGTCTAGCGGGAGGGTCCTACGAGCAGTACTTC
CDR3aa: CASSLAGGSYEQYF

j_gene: TRBJ2-1
d_gene: .
v_gene: TRBV2
abundance: .
CDR3nt: TGTGCCAGCACCCTCAATGAGCAGTTCTTC
CDR3aa: CASTLNEQFF

j_gene: TRBJ2-3
d_gene: .
v_gene: TRBV29-1
abundance: .
CDR3nt: TGCAGCGTTTGGAAGACTAGCACAGATACGCAGTATTTT
CDR3aa: CSVWKTSTDTQYF

j_gene: TRBJ2-1
d_gene: .
v_gene: TRBV4-3
abundance: .
CDR3nt: TGCGCCAGCAGCCAAGATCCAGCTAGATTCTCCTACAATGAGCAGTTCTTC
CDR3aa: CASSQDPARFSYNEQFF

j_gene: TRBJ2-2
d_gene: .
v_gene: TRBV11-1
abundance: .
CDR3nt: TGTGCCAGCAGCTTAGTTGATGGTTTAAACACCGGGGAGCTGTTTTTT
CDR3aa: CASSLVDGLNTGELFF

j_gene: TRBJ1-2
d_gene: .
v_gene: TRBV4-1
abundance: once
CDR3nt: TGCGCCAGCAGCCAAGTAGGGGAAGGCATCGGCTACACCTTC
CDR3aa: CASSQVGEGIGYTF

j_gene: TRBJ2-7
d_gene: .
v_gene: TRBV5-1
abundance: .
CDR3nt: TGCGCCAGCAGCGTATCTGGAGCCTACGAGCAGTACTTC
CDR3aa: CASSVSGAYEQYF

j_gene: TRBJ2-7
d_gene: .
v_gene: TRBV5-1
abundance: .
CDR3nt: TGCGCCAGCAGCTTGGCCGGTTTCCACGAGCAGTACTTC
CDR3aa: CASSLAGFHEQYF

j_gene: TRBJ2-1
d_gene: .
v_gene: TRBV11-3
abundance: .
CDR3nt: TGTGCCAGCAGCTTAGAGTCAGGAGATGAGCAGTTCTTC
CDR3aa: CASSLESGDEQFF

j_gene: TRBJ2-7
d_gene: .
v_gene: TRBV5-1
abundance: .
CDR3nt: TGCGCCAGCAGCTTGGGAGGGAGCTCCTACGAGCAGTACTTC
CDR3aa: CASSLGGSSYEQYF

j_gene: TRBJ2-5
d_gene: .
v_gene: TRBV27
abundance: .
CDR3nt: TGTGCCAGCGCCGGGGACTGGTGGGAGACCCAGTACTTC
CDR3aa: CASAGDWWETQYF

j_gene: TRBJ2-5
d_gene: .
v_gene: TRBV5-1
abundance: .
CDR3nt: TGCGCCAGCAGCCGATCAACTAGTTTGGAGACCCAGTACTTC
CDR3aa: CASSRSTSLETQYF

j_gene: TRBJ2-2
d_gene: .
v_gene: TRBV7-3
abundance: .
CDR3nt: TGTGCCAGCAGCTTGCCGGGACTCCTCGAGGGCAGGGAGCTGTTTTTT
CDR3aa: CASSLPGLLEGRELFF

j_gene: TRBJ2-7
d_gene: .
v_gene: TRBV4-3
abundance: .
CDR3nt: TGCGCCAGCAGCCTCAGGGCGGGCTCCAACGAGCAGTACTTC
CDR3aa: CASSLRAGSNEQYF

j_gene: TRBJ2-1
d_gene: TRBD2
v_gene: TRBV29-1
abundance: .
CDR3nt: TGCAGCGTTGAGCTAGTGCTAGCGGGAGGCCGAGATTACAATGAGCAGTTCTTC
CDR3aa: CSVELVLAGGRDYNEQFF

j_gene: TRBJ1-2
d_gene: TRBD1
v_gene: TRBV6-6
abundance: .
CDR3nt: TGTGCCAGCAGTTACACCCCGGACAGGGCAAGCGGCTACACCTTC
CDR3aa: CASSYTPDRASGYTF

j_gene: TRBJ2-1
d_gene: TRBD2
v_gene: TRBV6-5
abundance: once
CDR3nt: TGTGCCAGTGGACTAGCGGGAAGTGATGAGCAGTTCTTC
CDR3aa: CASGLAGSDEQFF

j_gene: TRBJ2-1
d_gene: .
v_gene: TRBV29-1
abundance: .
CDR3nt: TGCAGCGTTGACCGGGCAGACTACAATGAGCAGTTCTTC
CDR3aa: CSVDRADYNEQFF

j_gene: TRBJ2-1
d_gene: .
v_gene: TRBV19
abundance: .
CDR3nt: TGTGCCAGTAGTATTCAGGCCTCCACCTCGCGGTTCTTC
CDR3aa: CASSIQASTSRFF

j_gene: TRBJ2-1
d_gene: .
v_gene: TRBV5-1
abundance: few
CDR3nt: TGCGCCAGCAGCCCGGACTTATCCTACGATGAGCAGTTCTTC
CDR3aa: CASSPDLSYDEQFF

j_gene: TRBJ2-7
d_gene: .
v_gene: TRBV19
abundance: .
CDR3nt: TGTGCCAGTAGTCCGGGCGGCCCCTACGAGCAGTACTTC
CDR3aa: CASSPGGPYEQYF

j_gene: TRBJ2-7
d_gene: .
v_gene: TRBV19
abundance: .
CDR3nt: TGTGCCAGTAGTATTTCTCCGGCCGGCGGGAATATATACGAGCAGTACTTC
CDR3aa: CASSISPAGGNIYEQYF

j_gene: TRBJ1-4
d_gene: .
v_gene: TRBV28
abundance: once
CDR3nt: TGTGCCAGCAGTTTACGGGGGTATAATGAAAAACTGTTTTTT
CDR3aa: CASSLRGYNEKLFF

j_gene: TRBJ2-4
d_gene: .
v_gene: TRBV5-5
abundance: .
CDR3nt: TGTGCCAGCAGCTTGGACACCGGGCGGATAGCCAAAAACATTCAGTACTTC
CDR3aa: CASSLDTGRIAKNIQYF

j_gene: TRBJ2-7
d_gene: TRBD2
v_gene: TRBV4-1
abundance: .
CDR3nt: TGCGCCAGCAGCCAACTGTTTGCTAGCGGCTACGAGCAGTACTTC
CDR3aa: CASSQLFASGYEQYF

j_gene: TRBJ2-7
d_gene: .
v_gene: TRBV7-8
abundance: .
CDR3nt: TGTGCCAGCCAGGGGTTGAGCTCCTACGAGCAGTACTTC
CDR3aa: CASQGLSSYEQYF

j_gene: TRBJ2-7
d_gene: .
v_gene: TRBV29-1
abundance: .
CDR3nt: TGCAGCGTTGAGATGGGAGGAGTGTCCTACGAGCAGTACTTC
CDR3aa: CSVEMGGVSYEQYF

j_gene: TRBJ2-7
d_gene: TRBD2
v_gene: TRBV5-1
abundance: .
CDR3nt: TGCGCCAGCAGCTTATTCCCTGAGGGCGGAGCGGGACGTGCGGGCTACGAGCAGTACTTC
CDR3aa: CASSLFPEGGAGRAGYEQYF

j_gene: TRBJ2-1
d_gene: .
v_gene: TRBV29-1
abundance: once
CDR3nt: TGCAGCGTCAACGATGGGGCCCCCGGGATCTACAATGAGCAGTTCTTC
CDR3aa: CSVNDGAPGIYNEQFF

j_gene: TRBJ1-1
d_gene: .
v_gene: TRBV14
abundance: .
CDR3nt: TGTGCCAGCAGTCCTCGGGGGGCGAAGCAGCACACTGAAGCTTTCTTT
CDR3aa: CASSPRGAKQHTEAFF

j_gene: TRBJ2-3
d_gene: TRBD1
v_gene: TRBV27
abundance: .
CDR3nt: TGTGCCAGCAGTTTCTTCCCGATGATAACCCGGGACAGGGGGTTATCTGGAGATACGCAGTATTTT
CDR3aa: CASSFFPMITRDRGLSGDTQYF

j_gene: TRBJ2-7
d_gene: .
v_gene: TRBV25-1
abundance: .
CDR3nt: TGTGCCAGCAGTGAAGGAGGGACAATGCCTTACGAGCAGTACTTC
CDR3aa: CASSEGGTMPYEQYF

j_gene: TRBJ2-7
d_gene: .
v_gene: TRBV20-1
abundance: .
CDR3nt: TGCAGTGCTAGAGAGACCTACGAGCAGTACTTC
CDR3aa: CSARETYEQYF

j_gene: TRBJ2-7
d_gene: .
v_gene: TRBV6-5
abundance: once
CDR3nt: TGTGCCAGCAGTTTGGGACGGATCTACGAGCAGTACTTC
CDR3aa: CASSLGRIYEQYF

j_gene: TRBJ2-1
d_gene: .
v_gene: TRBV30
abundance: .
CDR3nt: TGTGCCTGGACAGGGAGCTCCTACAATGAGCAGTTCTTC
CDR3aa: CAWTGSSYNEQFF

j_gene: TRBJ1-1
d_gene: TRBD1
v_gene: TRBV7-2
abundance: .
CDR3nt: TGTGCCAGCAGCTTAGATCCGGGACAGGAAGAAGCTTTCTTT
CDR3aa: CASSLDPGQEEAFF

j_gene: TRBJ2-7
d_gene: .
v_gene: TRBV7-9
abundance: .
CDR3nt: TGTGCCAGCCCCAGCCGGGACCCGCAAGCTACGGATCCCTACGAGCAGTACTTC
CDR3aa: CASPSRDPQATDPYEQYF

j_gene: TRBJ2-7
d_gene: TRBD2
v_gene: TRBV29-1
abundance: .
CDR3nt: TGCAGCGTTGAGGGGACTAGCGGGAATTCCTACGAGCAGTACTTC
CDR3aa: CSVEGTSGNSYEQYF

j_gene: TRBJ2-3
d_gene: TRBD1
v_gene: TRBV5-4
abundance: .
CDR3nt: TGTGCCAGCAGCTTGGAGGACAGGGGGCAGAGAGATACGCAGTATTTT
CDR3aa: CASSLEDRGQRDTQYF

j_gene: TRBJ2-5
d_gene: TRBD1
v_gene: TRBV10-3
abundance: .
CDR3nt: TGTGCCATCAGGGACAGGGAAGAGACCCAGTACTTC
CDR3aa: CAIRDREETQYF

j_gene: TRBJ2-7
d_gene: TRBD2
v_gene: TRBV7-8
abundance: .
CDR3nt: TGTGCCAGCAGCTCCCACCCGGGAGGCTCCTACGAGCAGTACTTC
CDR3aa: CASSSHPGGSYEQYF

j_gene: TRBJ2-1
d_gene: .
v_gene: TRBV7-9
abundance: .
CDR3nt: TGTGCCAGCAGCCCTCGGGACTTCCCATACAATGAGCAGTTCTTC
CDR3aa: CASSPRDFPYNEQFF

j_gene: TRBJ2-1
d_gene: .
v_gene: TRBV7-9
abundance: .
CDR3nt: TGTGCCAGCAGCAGAAACAATGAGCAGTTCTTC
CDR3aa: CASSRNNEQFF

j_gene: TRBJ1-5
d_gene: .
v_gene: TRBV27
abundance: .
CDR3nt: TGTGCCAGCAGTTTAGGAAAGGCCCAGCCCCAGCATTTT
CDR3aa: CASSLGKAQPQHF

j_gene: TRBJ1-1
d_gene: .
v_gene: TRBV29-1
abundance: .
CDR3nt: TGCAGCGTTGCCCGCGGGGACGGATGGTCCATGAACACTGAAGCTTTCTTT
CDR3aa: CSVARGDGWSMNTEAFF

j_gene: TRBJ1-1
d_gene: TRBD1
v_gene: TRBV28
abundance: .
CDR3nt: TGTGCCAGCAGTTTAAGCGGGACAGGGAGTGAAGCTTTCTTT
CDR3aa: CASSLSGTGSEAFF

j_gene: TRBJ2-7
d_gene: TRBD1
v_gene: TRBV27
abundance: .
CDR3nt: TGTGCCAGCAGGACAGGGGCCTTTTCCTACGAGCAGTACTTC
CDR3aa: CASRTGAFSYEQYF

j_gene: TRBJ2-1
d_gene: TRBD1
v_gene: TRBV2
abundance: .
CDR3nt: TGTGCCAGCGGGACAGACACTAGGCCGTTCTTC
CDR3aa: CASGTDTRPFF

j_gene: TRBJ2-1
d_gene: TRBD2
v_gene: TRBV2
abundance: .
CDR3nt: TGTGCCATCGGTAGCGGGAGTTCCTACAATGAGCAGTTCTTC
CDR3aa: CAIGSGSSYNEQFF

j_gene: TRBJ2-7
d_gene: TRBD1
v_gene: TRBV6-5
abundance: .
CDR3nt: TGTGCCAGCAGTTACTACCGGGACAGGGGATACGAGCAGTACTTC
CDR3aa: CASSYYRDRGYEQYF

j_gene: TRBJ2-7
d_gene: .
v_gene: TRBV10-2
abundance: .
CDR3nt: TGCGCCAGCAGTGAGCGGGACGAAGTGGGTGAGCAGTACTTC
CDR3aa: CASSERDEVGEQYF

j_gene: TRBJ2-7
d_gene: TRBD2
v_gene: TRBV27
abundance: .
CDR3nt: TGTGCCAGCAGTGAACGACCTAGCGGGAGTAGGTACGAGCAGTACTTC
CDR3aa: CASSERPSGSRYEQYF

j_gene: TRBJ2-3
d_gene: .
v_gene: TRBV25-1
abundance: .
CDR3nt: TGTGCCAGCAGCACTAGCTTTGTCACAGATACGCAGTATTTT
CDR3aa: CASSTSFVTDTQYF